This TCR beta chain is drawn from a study of graft-versus-host responses after intestinal transplantation. Overall study findings and caveats: Early post-transplant falls in HvG clones accompanied the peak levels of circulating GvH clones.

Profiling relied on immunoSEQ multiplex PCR, and the TCRdb table lists in-frame clones only, not all of them. The data show about 8,000 clones, approximately 64% seen once. With 7 bases removed from V and 5 bases from J, the gap between germline ends came to 17 bases. Germline CDR1 MNHNS, CDR2 SASEGT. This CDR3 spans 14 amino acids. As for this clone: Antigen unknown.

Graft tissue processing released intraepithelial and lamina propria lymphocytes. The chain employs TRBV6-1 and TRBJ1-2; TRBD1 is a possible D gene (5 bases). The sample here was ileum tissue, taken 450 to 480 days after transplant. This clonotype originated in a human patient who received an intestinal transplant, so some T cells may come from the graft donor. The chain's CDR3 is CASIQGQGLYGYTF. The CDR3 DNA reads TGTGCCAGCATCCAAGGCCAGGGTCTGTATGGCTACACCTTC.